Each of the 3 T cell receptor beta chains below was sequenced from the same sample in a study of blood T cell repertoires in COVID-19 (dated by TCRdb to 2019 to 2021). To prepare the library, the immunoSEQ multiplex PCR assay was applied. The immuneACCESS repertoire file appears here via TCRdb, limited to in-frame rearrangements. These files lack a portion of the clones; in checked studies, under half of the deficit traces to unresolved V genes, and the cause of the others is not known. This sample gives about 250,000 clones in total; just over 85% of them show up just once. The biggest ten clones account for less than 2% of the sample. Sequencing used PBMCs or T cells enriched from blood (not recorded which). The receptors originated from a man aged 35 to 55 who had recovered from COVID-19.

The rearrangement uses TRBV7-9 and TRBJ2-3, with D tentatively TRBD1 (5 bases). The CDR3 is 15 residues long. V dropped 5 bases and J dropped 0 bases, with 12 bases sitting between them. Germline CDR1 reads SEHNR; CDR2 reads FQNEAQ (reference sequence). The CDR3 sequence is CASSPQGLSTDTQYF. The CDR3 DNA is TGTGCCAGCAGCCCCCAGGGTCTCAGCACAGATACGCAGTATTTT.

A remark on this clone: Other DNA sequences in this specimen translate into the identical CDR3. The chain joins TRBV11-2 to TRBJ2-2, with unresolved D. Trimming took 5 bases from V and 4 from J, leaving 14 bases between them. This CDR3 has 15 residues. The germline V gene encodes CDR1 SGHAT and CDR2 FQNNGV. CDR3 nucleotide sequence: TGTGCCAGCAGCCTCCTGGCTGGCGGCACCGGGGAGCTGTTTTTT. Protein: CASSLLAGGTGELFF. Drawing the rest from reference TRBV11-2 and TRBJ2-2, the complete variable domain is EAGVAQSPRYKIIEKRQSVAFWCNPISGHATLYWYQQILGQGPKLLIQFQNNGVVDDSQLPKDRFSAERLKGVDSTLKIQPAKLEDSAVYLCASSLLAGGTGELFFGEGSRLTVL.

The chain combines TRBV6-5 with TRBJ2-1; 10 bases are shared with TRBD1. CDR1 and CDR2 from the germline V gene are MNHEY and SVGAGI. Losses at the gene ends were 0 bases for V and 5 bases for J; bases not matched to a gene: 1. This CDR3 has 15 residues. This chain's CDR3 is CASSYSTGGHNEQFF. The CDR3 nucleotides are TGTGCCAGCAGTTACTCGACAGGGGGCCACAATGAGCAGTTCTTC.